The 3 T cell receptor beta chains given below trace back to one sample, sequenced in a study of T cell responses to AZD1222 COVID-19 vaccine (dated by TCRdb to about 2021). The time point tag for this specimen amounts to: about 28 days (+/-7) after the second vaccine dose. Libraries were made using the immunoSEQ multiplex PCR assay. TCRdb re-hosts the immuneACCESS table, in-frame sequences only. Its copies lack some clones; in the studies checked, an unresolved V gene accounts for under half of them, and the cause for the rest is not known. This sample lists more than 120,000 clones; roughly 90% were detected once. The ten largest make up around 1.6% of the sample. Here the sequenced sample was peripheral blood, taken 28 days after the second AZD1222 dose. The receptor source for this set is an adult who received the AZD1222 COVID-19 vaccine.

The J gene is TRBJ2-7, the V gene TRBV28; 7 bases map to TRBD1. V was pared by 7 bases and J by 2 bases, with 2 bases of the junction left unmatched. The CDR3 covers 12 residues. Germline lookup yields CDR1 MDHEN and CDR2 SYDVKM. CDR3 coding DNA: TGTGCCAGCACCGGACAGGCCTACGAGCAGTACGTC. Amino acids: CASTGQAYEQYV.

In DNA form, the CDR3 reads TGTGCCAGCAGTGAACCCGGGAGTATCGATGAGCAGTTCTTC. Amino acids: CASSEPGSIDEQFF. V is TRBV25-1 and J is TRBJ2-1; D may be TRBD2 (6 bases). The CDR3 is made up of 14 amino acids. V dropped 2 bases and J dropped 8 bases, with 13 bases sitting between them. Germline CDR1 and CDR2: MGHDK and SYGVNS.

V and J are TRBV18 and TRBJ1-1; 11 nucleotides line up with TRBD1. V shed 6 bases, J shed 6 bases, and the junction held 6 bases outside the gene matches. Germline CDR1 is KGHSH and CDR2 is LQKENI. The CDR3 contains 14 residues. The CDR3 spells CASSQGQGGAEAFF. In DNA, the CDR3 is TGTGCCAGCTCCCAGGGACAGGGGGGAGCTGAAGCTTTCTTT.